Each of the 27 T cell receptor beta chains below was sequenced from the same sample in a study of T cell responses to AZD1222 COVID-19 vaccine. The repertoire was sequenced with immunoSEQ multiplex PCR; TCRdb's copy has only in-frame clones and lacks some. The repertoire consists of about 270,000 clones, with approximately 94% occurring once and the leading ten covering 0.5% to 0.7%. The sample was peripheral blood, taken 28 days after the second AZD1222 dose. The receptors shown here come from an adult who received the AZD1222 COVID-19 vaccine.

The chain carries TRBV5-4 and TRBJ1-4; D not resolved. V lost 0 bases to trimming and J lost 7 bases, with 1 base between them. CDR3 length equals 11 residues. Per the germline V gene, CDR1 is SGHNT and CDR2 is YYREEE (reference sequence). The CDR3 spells CASSLVEKLFF. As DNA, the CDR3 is TGTGCCAGCAGCTTGGTTGAAAAACTGTTTTTT.

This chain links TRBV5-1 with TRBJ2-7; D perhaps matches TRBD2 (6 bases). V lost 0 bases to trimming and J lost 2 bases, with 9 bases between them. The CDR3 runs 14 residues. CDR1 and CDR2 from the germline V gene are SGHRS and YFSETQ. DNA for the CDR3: TGCGCCAGCAGCTTGGCTAGCGTAACCTACGAGCAGTACTTC. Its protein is CASSLASVTYEQYF. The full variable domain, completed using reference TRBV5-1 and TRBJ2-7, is KAGVTQTPRYLIKTRGQQVTLSCSPISGHRSVSWYQQTPGQGLQFLFEYFSETQRNKGNFPGRFSGRQFSNSRSEMNVSTLELGDSALYLCASSLASVTYEQYFGPGTRLTVT.

The CDR3 here is CASSVAGGSNEKLFF. The CDR3 nucleotides read TGTGCCAGCAGCGTAGCTGGAGGTTCTAATGAAAAACTGTTTTTT. V and J are TRBV9 and TRBJ1-4; D remains unclear. The CDR3 runs 15 residues. V was shortened by 0 bases and J by 3 bases, with 9 bases between the two germline ends. Germline V gene lookup returns CDR1 SGDLS and CDR2 YYNGEE.

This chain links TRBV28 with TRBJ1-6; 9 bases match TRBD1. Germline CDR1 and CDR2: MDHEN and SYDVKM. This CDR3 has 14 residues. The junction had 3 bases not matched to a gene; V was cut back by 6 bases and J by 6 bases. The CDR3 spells CASSPGQGNSPLHF. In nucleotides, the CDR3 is TGTGCCAGCAGCCCGGGACAGGGTAATTCACCCCTCCACTTT.

CDR3 in DNA: TGTGCCAGCAGCCCATCCAGGGGTTACGAGCAGTACTTC. Protein product: CASSPSRGYEQYF. The rearrangement links TRBV12-3 or TRBV12-4 to TRBJ2-7, with D perhaps TRBD1 (6 bases). The CDR3 has 13 amino acids. Deletions cut 6 bases from V and 4 bases from J, with 13 bases between.

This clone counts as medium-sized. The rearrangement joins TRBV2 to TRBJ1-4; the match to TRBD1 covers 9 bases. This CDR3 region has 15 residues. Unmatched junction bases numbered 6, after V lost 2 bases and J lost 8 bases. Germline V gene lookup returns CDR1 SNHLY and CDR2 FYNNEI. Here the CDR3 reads CASSETGTGNEKLFF. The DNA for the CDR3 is TGTGCCAGCAGTGAAACCGGGACAGGGAACGAAAAACTGTTTTTT.

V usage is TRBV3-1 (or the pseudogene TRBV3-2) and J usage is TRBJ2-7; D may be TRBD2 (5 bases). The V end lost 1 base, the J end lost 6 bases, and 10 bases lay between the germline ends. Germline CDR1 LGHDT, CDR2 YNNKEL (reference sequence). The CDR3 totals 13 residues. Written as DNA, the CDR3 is TGTGCCAGCAGCCAAGCCTCTAGCTCCGAGCAGTACTTC. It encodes CASSQASSSEQYF.

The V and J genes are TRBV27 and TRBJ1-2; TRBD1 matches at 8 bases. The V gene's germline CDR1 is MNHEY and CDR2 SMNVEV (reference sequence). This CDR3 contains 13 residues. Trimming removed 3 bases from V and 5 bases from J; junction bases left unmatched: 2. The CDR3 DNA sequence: TGTGCCAGCAGTTTTACAGGGGGATATGGCTACACCTTC. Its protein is CASSFTGGYGYTF.

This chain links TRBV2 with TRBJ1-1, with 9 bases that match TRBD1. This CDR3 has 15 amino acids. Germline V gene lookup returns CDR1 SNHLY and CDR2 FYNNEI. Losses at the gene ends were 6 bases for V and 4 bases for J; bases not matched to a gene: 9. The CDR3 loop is CASRQTGGGGTEAFF. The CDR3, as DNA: TGTGCCAGCAGGCAAACAGGGGGCGGGGGCACTGAAGCTTTCTTT.

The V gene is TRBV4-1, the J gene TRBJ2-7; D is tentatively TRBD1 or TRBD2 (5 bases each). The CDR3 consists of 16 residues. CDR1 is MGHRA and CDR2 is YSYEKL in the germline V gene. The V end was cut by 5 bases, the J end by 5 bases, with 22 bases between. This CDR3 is CASSARDQADSNEQYF. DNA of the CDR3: TGCGCCAGCAGCGCAAGGGACCAGGCGGATAGCAACGAGCAGTACTTC.

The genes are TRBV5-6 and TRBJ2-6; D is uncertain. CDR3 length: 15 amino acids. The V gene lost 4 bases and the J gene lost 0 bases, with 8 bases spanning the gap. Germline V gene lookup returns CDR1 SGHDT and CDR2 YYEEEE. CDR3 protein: CASSPTFSGANVLTF. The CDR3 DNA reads TGTGCCAGCAGCCCGACCTTCTCTGGGGCCAACGTCCTGACTTTC.

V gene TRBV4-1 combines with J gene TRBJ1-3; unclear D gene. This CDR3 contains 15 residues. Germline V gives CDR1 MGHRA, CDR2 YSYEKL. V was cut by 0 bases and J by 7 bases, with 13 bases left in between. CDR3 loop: CASSQEFSLGNTIYF. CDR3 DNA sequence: TGCGCCAGCAGCCAAGAATTCTCCCTGGGGAACACCATATATTTT.

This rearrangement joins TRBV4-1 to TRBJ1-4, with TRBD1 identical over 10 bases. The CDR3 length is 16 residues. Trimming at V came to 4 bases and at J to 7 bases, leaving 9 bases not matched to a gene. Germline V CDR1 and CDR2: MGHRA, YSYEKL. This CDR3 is CASSPYSDRGSEKLFF. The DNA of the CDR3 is TGCGCCAGCAGCCCCTACTCGGACAGGGGGAGTGAAAAACTGTTTTTT.

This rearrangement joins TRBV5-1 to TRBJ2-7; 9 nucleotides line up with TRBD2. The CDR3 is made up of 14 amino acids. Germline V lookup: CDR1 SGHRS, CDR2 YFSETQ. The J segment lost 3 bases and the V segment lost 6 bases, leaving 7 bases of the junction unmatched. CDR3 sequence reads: CASTPSGIVYEQYF. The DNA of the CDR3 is TGCGCCAGCACCCCTAGCGGGATTGTCTACGAGCAGTACTTC.

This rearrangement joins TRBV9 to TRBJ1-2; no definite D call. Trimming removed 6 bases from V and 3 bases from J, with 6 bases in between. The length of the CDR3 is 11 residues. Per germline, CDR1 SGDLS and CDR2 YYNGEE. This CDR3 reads CASTRDYGYTF. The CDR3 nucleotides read TGTGCCAGCACGCGGGACTATGGCTACACCTTC.

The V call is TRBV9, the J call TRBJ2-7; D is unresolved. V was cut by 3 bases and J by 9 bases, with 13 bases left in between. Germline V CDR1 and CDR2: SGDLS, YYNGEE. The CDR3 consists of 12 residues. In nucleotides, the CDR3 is TGTGCCAGCAGCGCCGACACCATCAGGCAGTACTTC. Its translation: CASSADTIRQYF.

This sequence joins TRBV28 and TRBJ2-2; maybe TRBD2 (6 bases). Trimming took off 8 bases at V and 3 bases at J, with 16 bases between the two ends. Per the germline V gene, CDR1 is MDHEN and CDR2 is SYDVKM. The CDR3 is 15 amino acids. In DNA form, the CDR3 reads TGTGCCAGCGGGGGGTCCCCTTCGCACACCGGGGAGCTGTTTTTT. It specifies CASGGSPSHTGELFF.

The CDR3: CASSWGHSNEQFF. The CDR3 DNA reads as TGTGCCAGCAGTTGGGGACACAGCAATGAGCAGTTCTTC. The chain links TRBV28 to TRBJ2-1; perhaps TRBD1 as D (6 bases). The germline V gene has CDR1 MDHEN and CDR2 SYDVKM. The CDR3 is made up of 13 amino acids. With 4 bases removed from V and 6 bases from J, the gap between germline ends came to 10 bases.

The CDR3 loop reads CASSYGRRVDNEKLFF. The CDR3 region has the DNA TGTGCCAGCAGTTACGGGAGGCGGGTTGATAATGAAAAACTGTTTTTT. This chain links TRBV6-6 with TRBJ1-4; no clear D gene. Trimming shortened V by 2 bases and J by 4 bases, and 14 bases separated the two germline ends. The CDR3 extends over 16 amino acids. Germline lookup yields CDR1 MNHNY and CDR2 SVGAGI (reference sequence).

The CDR3 sequence is CASSLGPGPNSPLHF. CDR3 bases: TGTGCCAGCAGTTTGGGCCCGGGCCCTAATTCACCCCTCCACTTT. The V and J genes are TRBV27 and TRBJ1-6; D is unresolved. Germline CDR1 MNHEY, CDR2 SMNVEV (reference sequence). V lost 3 bases and J 6 bases, leaving 12 bases between the germline ends. The CDR3 spans 15 residues.

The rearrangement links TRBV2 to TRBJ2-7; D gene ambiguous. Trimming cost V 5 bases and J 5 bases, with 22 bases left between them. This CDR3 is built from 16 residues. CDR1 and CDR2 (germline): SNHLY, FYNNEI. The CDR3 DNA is TGTGCCAGCAGTCCCTTCCTGGGTGAAAAGGCGGACGAGCAGTACTTC. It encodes CASSPFLGEKADEQYF.

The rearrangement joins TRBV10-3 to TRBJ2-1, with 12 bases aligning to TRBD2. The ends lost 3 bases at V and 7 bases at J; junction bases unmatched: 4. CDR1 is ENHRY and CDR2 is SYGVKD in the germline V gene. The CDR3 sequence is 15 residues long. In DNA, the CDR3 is TGTGCCATCAGTGAAACCGGGACTAGCGGGAATGAGCAGTTCTTC. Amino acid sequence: CAISETGTSGNEQFF.

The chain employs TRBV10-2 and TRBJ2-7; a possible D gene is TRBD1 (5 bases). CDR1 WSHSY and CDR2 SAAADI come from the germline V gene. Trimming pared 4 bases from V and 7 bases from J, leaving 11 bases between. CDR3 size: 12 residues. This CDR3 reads CASSAPRTEQYF. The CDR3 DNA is TGCGCCAGCAGTGCCCCCCGGACAGAGCAGTACTTC.

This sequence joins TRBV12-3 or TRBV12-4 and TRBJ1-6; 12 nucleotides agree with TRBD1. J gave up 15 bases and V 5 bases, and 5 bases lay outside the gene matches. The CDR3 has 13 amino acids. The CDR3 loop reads CASSLRDRGHLHF. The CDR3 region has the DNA TGTGCCAGCAGTCTTCGGGACAGGGGGCACCTCCACTTT.

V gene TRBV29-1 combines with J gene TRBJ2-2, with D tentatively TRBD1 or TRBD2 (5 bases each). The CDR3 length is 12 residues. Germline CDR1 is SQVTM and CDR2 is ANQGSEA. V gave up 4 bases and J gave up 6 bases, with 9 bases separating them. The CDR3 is CSVVGRAGELFF. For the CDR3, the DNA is TGCAGCGTTGTGGGGCGGGCCGGGGAGCTGTTTTTT.

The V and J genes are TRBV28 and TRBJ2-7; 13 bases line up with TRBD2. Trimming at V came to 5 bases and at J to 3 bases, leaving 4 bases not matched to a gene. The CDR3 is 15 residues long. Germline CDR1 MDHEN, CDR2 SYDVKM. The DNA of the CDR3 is TGTGCCAGCAGTACGACTAGCGGGGGGTTCTACGAGCAGTACTTC. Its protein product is CASSTTSGGFYEQYF.

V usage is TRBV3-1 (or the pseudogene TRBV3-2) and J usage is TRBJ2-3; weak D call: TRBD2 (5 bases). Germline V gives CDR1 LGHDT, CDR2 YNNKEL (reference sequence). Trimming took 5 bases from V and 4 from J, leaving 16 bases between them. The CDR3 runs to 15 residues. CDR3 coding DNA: TGTGCCAGCAGCTCCCGGGGTGCGTTCCCAGATACGCAGTATTTT. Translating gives CASSSRGAFPDTQYF.